The source of this T cell receptor beta chain is a study of Graves' ophthalmopathy and Graves' hyperthyroidism. Serum thyroxine and TRAb, along with clinical symptoms, thyroid ultrasound and orbital computed tomography, were what diagnosis relied on. RNA transcripts were the template, and TCR beta CDR3 regions were amplified from them. After a first-round RT-PCR with HTBI primers, a second-round multiplex PCR was run. In TCRdb, the multiplex PCR reads were re-called with MiXCR into one record per CDR3 protein. The sample includes around 1,200,000 distinct CDR3 sequences, about 35% of them seen just once. The CDR3 length is 14 residues. Trimming took off 4 bases at V and 4 bases at J, with 11 bases between the two ends.

The chain is built from TRBV12-3 or TRBV12-4 and TRBJ1-5; D possibly corresponds to TRBD1 (5 bases). The sample comprised peripheral blood or thyroid tissue (not recorded which). The sequence derives from an adult man with Graves' hyperthyroidism. The CDR3 region is CASSYRRENQPQHF. CDR3 coding DNA: TGTGCCAGCAGTTACCGCAGGGAAAATCAGCCCCAGCATTTT.